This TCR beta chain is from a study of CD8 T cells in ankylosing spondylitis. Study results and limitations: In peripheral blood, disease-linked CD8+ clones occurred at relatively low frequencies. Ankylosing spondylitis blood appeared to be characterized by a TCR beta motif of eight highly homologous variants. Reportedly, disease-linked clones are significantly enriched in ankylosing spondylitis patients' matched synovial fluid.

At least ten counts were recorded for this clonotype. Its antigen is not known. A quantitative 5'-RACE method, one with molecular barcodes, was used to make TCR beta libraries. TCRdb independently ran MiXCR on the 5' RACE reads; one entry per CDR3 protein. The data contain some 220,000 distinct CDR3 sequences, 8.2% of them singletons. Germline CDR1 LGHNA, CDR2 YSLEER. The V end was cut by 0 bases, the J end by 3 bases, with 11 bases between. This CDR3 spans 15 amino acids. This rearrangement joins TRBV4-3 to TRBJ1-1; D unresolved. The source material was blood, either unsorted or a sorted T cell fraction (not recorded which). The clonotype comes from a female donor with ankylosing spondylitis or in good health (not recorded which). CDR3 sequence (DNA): TGCGCCAGCAGCCAAGATCGCGGTGGGCACACTGAAGCTTTCTTT. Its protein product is CASSQDRGGHTEAFF.